The 9 T cell receptor beta chains presented below share a single source sample, sequenced in a study of blood T cells in healthy people across ages. A J-beta primer mix and a sample-barcoded 5' primer were used in a second PCR of about 7 to 12 cycles. A single record per CDR3 protein comes from TCRdb applying MiXCR to the 5' RACE reads. The profile shows about 1.6 million distinct CDR3 sequences, approximately 32% of them singletons. Sequences were obtained from blood. The receptors come from a woman aged 30 to 39 in good health.

This clonotype came up a few times. This chain joins TRBV3-1 and TRBJ1-1, with TRBD1 identical over 7 bases. V dropped 6 bases and J dropped 0; count of bases not matched to a gene: 7. From germline, CDR1 is LGHDT and CDR2 YNNKEL (reference sequence). The CDR3 totals 15 residues. CDR3 region: CASRTRQGMNTEAFF. The CDR3 DNA is TGTGCCAGCAGGACTCGACAGGGCATGAACACTGAAGCTTTCTTT.

V gene TRBV6-5 combines with J gene TRBJ2-3, with 7 bases identical to TRBD2. Unmatched junction bases numbered 11, after V lost 8 bases and J lost 0 bases. Germline CDR1 reads MNHEY; CDR2 reads SVGAGI. The CDR3 is 16 residues long. The CDR3 nucleotides are TGTGCCAGCGCATCGAGGGGCGGGGGTAGCACAGATACGCAGTATTTT. Translating gives CASASRGGGSTDTQYF.

The V call is TRBV7-3, the J call TRBJ2-1; TRBD2 matches at 7 bases. CDR1 and CDR2 from the germline V gene are SGHTA and FQGTGA. The CDR3 is 14 residues long. V was clipped by 7 bases and J by 3 bases; unmatched bases: 6. The CDR3 DNA reads TGTGCCAGCAAGGCCAGCGGGAACTACAATGAGCAGTTCTTC. Its protein is CASKASGNYNEQFF.

This clonotype was seen more than once but under ten times. The chain is built from TRBV4-1 and TRBJ2-7; possible D gene TRBD1, 6 bases. The CDR3 is 16 amino acids. Germline CDR1 reads MGHRA; CDR2 reads YSYEKL. The V end lost 0 bases, the J end lost 9 bases, and 21 bases lay between the germline ends. CDR3 in DNA: TGCGCCAGCAGCCAAGATATTGGCAGGGGTGGTTTAGTGCAGTACTTC. It is translated as CASSQDIGRGGLVQYF.

This clonotype was observed a single time. Just one base apart from a much larger clone, this may be a read error. The genes are TRBV4-1 and TRBJ2-1; 7 bases align to TRBD1. The germline gives CDR1 MGHRA, CDR2 YSYEKL. Trimming removed 4 bases from V and 9 bases from J; junction bases left unmatched: 18. The CDR3 runs to 17 residues. The CDR3 protein is CASSPVSTGIRLGEQFF. CDR3 nucleotides: TGCGCCAGCAGCCCAGTATCGACAGGGATAAGGTTGGGTGAGCAGTTCTTC.

This clonotype was recorded many times. V is TRBV12-3 or TRBV12-4 and J is TRBJ2-5; D remains ambiguous. This CDR3 is 13 amino acids long. V lost 0 bases to trimming and J lost 1 base, with 3 bases between them. CDR3 protein: CASSLASQETQYF. The CDR3 nucleotides are TGTGCCAGCAGTTTAGCCAGCCAAGAGACCCAGTACTTC.

This clonotype was counted only a few times. This clone may be a read error of a much larger clone one base away. This rearrangement joins TRBV7-3 to TRBJ2-1, with TRBD2 matching 10 bases. The CDR3 covers 13 residues. In germline, CDR1 is SGHTA, CDR2 FQGTGA. CDR3 in amino acids: CANSLGLANEQFF. The CDR3 coding sequence is TGTGCCAACAGCTTGGGACTAGCGAATGAGCAGTTCTTC.

This clonotype appeared a few times. V gene TRBV4-1 combines with J gene TRBJ2-2; no firm D call. The V end was cut by 2 bases, the J end by 6 bases, with 16 bases between. The germline CDR1 and CDR2 sequences are MGHRA and YSYEKL. This CDR3 has 16 amino acids. The CDR3 coding sequence is TGCGCCAGCAGCCAAAAGGGCAGCAGAAATTCCGGGGAGCTGTTTTTT. It yields the protein CASSQKGSRNSGELFF.

V usage is TRBV20-1 and J usage is TRBJ1-2; 10 bases align to TRBD1. Per the germline V gene, CDR1 is DFQATT and CDR2 is SNEGSKA (reference sequence). CDR3 length: 14 residues. The junction had 6 bases not matched to a gene; V was cut back by 3 bases and J by 5 bases. The CDR3 sequence: CSASGGQGKYGYTF. CDR3 in DNA: TGCAGTGCTAGTGGGGGACAGGGGAAATATGGCTACACCTTC.